This T cell receptor (beta chain) was identified in a study of cytomegalovirus exposure and HLA in healthy donors. Points from the study as a whole: Upon later analysis, TCR association rates were observed to vary by HLA locus, being highest for DRB1 and lowest for HLA-C. Investigators reported 150 to 200 TCR beta chains as tied to cytomegalovirus. Specific recognition of CMV antigens was confirmed in vitro for a few chains (all CMV-associated).

The germline V gene encodes CDR1 SQVTM and CDR2 ANQGSEA. This CDR3 is 13 amino acids long. The V end lost 4 bases, the J end lost 1 base, and 7 bases lay between the germline ends. Primers for the PCR totalled 60 Vbeta and 13 Jbeta. Using immunoSEQ multiplex PCR, the repertoire was profiled, and TCRdb retains in-frame clones only, with some absent. This table holds some 200,000 clones, around 86% found once. A note on this clone: Its antigen is not known.

The sequence derives from a woman aged 18-29 years in good health and CMV-seronegative. Sequenced material: PBMCs. This rearrangement joins TRBV29-1 to TRBJ1-4; D uncertain. For the CDR3, the DNA is TGCAGCGTTGCCGGTGGAACTAATGAAAAACTGTTTTTT. It translates to CSVAGGTNEKLFF. Complete variable domain (other parts from reference TRBV29-1 and TRBJ1-4): SAVISQKPSRDICQRGTSLTIQCQVDSQVTMMFWYRQQPGQSLTLIATANQGSEATYESGFVIDKFPISRPNLTFSTLTVSNMSPEDSSIYLCSVAGGTNEKLFFGSGTQLSVL.